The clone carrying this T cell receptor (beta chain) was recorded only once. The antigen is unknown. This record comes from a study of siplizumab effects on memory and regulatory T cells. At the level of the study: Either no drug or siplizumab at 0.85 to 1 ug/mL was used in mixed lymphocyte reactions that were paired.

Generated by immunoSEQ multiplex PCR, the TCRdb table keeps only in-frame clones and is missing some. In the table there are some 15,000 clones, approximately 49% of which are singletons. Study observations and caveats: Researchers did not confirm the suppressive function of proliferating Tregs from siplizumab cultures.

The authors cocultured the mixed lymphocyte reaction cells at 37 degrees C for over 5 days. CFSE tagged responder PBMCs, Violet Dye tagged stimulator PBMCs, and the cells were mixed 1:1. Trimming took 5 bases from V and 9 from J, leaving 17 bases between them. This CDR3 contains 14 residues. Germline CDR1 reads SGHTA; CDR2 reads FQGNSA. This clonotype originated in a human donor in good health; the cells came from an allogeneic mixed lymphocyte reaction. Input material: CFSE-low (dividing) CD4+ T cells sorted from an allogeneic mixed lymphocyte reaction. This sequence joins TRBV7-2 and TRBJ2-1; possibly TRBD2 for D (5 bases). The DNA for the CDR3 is TGTGCCAGCAGCACCCGACGGGATTCTGTTGAGCAGTTCTTC. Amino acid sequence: CASSTRRDSVEQFF.